This T cell receptor (beta chain) was recorded in a study of CD8 T cells in ankylosing spondylitis. Findings and limits, study-wide: Blood of patients with ankylosing spondylitis appeared to be characterized by a TCR beta motif of 8 or 9 highly homologous variants. Disease-associated clonotypes exhibited CD8+ identity and were relatively infrequent in peripheral blood.

Remarks on this clonotype: Its antigen is undetermined.

By quantitative 5'-RACE with molecular barcodes, the TCR beta libraries were made. TCRdb reprocessed the 5' RACE reads with MiXCR, giving one entry per CDR3 protein. The sample comprises about 220,000 distinct CDR3 sequences, about 16% of which are singletons, and approximately 42% rests with the top ten. Sequencing input: blood, either unsorted or a sorted T cell fraction (not recorded which). This sequence originates from a male donor with ankylosing spondylitis.

The CDR3 DNA is TGCGCCAGCAGCTTGGGTACTACTGAAGCTTTCTTT. Residues: CASSLGTTEAFF. This sequence joins TRBV5-1 and TRBJ1-1; D is uncertain. V was clipped by 0 bases and J by 5 bases, with 5 bases between them. Germline lookup yields CDR1 SGHRS and CDR2 YFSETQ. The CDR3 has 12 amino acids.